The clone carrying this T cell receptor beta chain showed up just once. What it binds is unknown. V dropped 5 bases and J dropped 6; count of bases not matched to a gene: 13. Germline assignment: CDR1 SEHNR and CDR2 FQNEAQ (reference sequence). The CDR3 has 16 amino acids. Repertoires were generated with immunoSEQ multiplex PCR, while TCRdb's copy carries only in-frame clones and drops some. Of about 680,000 clones detected, 74% appear once; the ten largest clones hold about 1.8%. The sample belongs to a study of shared clonotypes between healthy human individuals. Findings and caveats of the study: Clonotype sharing levels among donors were expected to vary with sequencing depth.

The TCR was taken from a woman in her thirties in good health. The chain combines TRBV7-9 with TRBJ1-5; 7 bases are shared with TRBD1. The source material was memory CD4+ T cells sorted from blood. Regarding subset: CD45RA-negative fraction. The DNA for the CDR3 is TGTGCCAGCAGCACAGAGGGGGACAGCCGGATTCAGCCCCAGCATTTT. Protein sequence: CASSTEGDSRIQPQHF.